This T cell receptor (beta chain) was sequenced during a study of blood T cell repertoires in COVID-19. Study as a whole: PBMCs, B-cell-depleted T cells, or T cells were the source of the cDNA or gDNA that made up the material.

The junction had 8 bases not matched to a gene; V was cut back by 3 bases and J by 5 bases. This CDR3 is 16 amino acids long. CDR1 and CDR2 (germline): SGDLS, YYNGEE. In the original processing: Estimation of nucleated cell counts was performed using reference gene primer amplification. Sequencing used immunoSEQ multiplex PCR; TCRdb keeps in-frame clones, though not all of them. V, J and clone size reflect that table, while D and trimming were determined from the DNA. This table holds some 190,000 clones, under 85% found once. The specimen sequenced was peripheral blood. The source is a man aged 80 or over with COVID-19, enrolled during active disease. The chain employs TRBV9 and TRBJ1-1, with TRBD1 matching 12 bases. The CDR3: CASSGGTGGATTEAFF. The CDR3 DNA reads TGTGCCAGCAGCGGAGGGACAGGGGGCGCGACGACTGAAGCTTTCTTT.